These 9 T cell receptor beta chains came from one sample sequenced in a study of cytomegalovirus exposure and HLA in healthy donors. Both 60 Vbeta primers and 13 Jbeta primers went into the PCR. Method: immunoSEQ multiplex PCR; TCRdb's copy keeps in-frame clones and lacks some. The sample lists 150,000 to 200,000 clones; around a tenth were seen once. The specimen sequenced was PBMCs. The receptors derive from a woman in her twenties or thirties in good health and CMV-seropositive.

This clone came up a few times. This chain links TRBV2 with TRBJ1-5, with a tentative D call TRBD1 (5 bases). Deletions cut 5 bases from V and 2 bases from J, with 10 bases between. Looked up from germline, CDR1 is SNHLY and CDR2 is FYNNEI. This CDR3 is 14 amino acids long. This CDR3 is CASSHPQGNQPQHF. The CDR3 nucleotides are TGTGCCAGCAGTCATCCACAGGGCAATCAGCCCCAGCATTTT. Combining the CDR3 with reference TRBV2 and TRBJ1-5 gives the whole variable domain EPEVTQTPSHQVTQMGQEVILRCVPISNHLYFYWYRQILGQKVEFLVSFYNNEISEKSEIFDDQFSVERPDGSNFTLKIRSTKLEDSAMYFCASSHPQGNQPQHFGDGTRLSIL.

This clone was detected only once. This chain uses TRBV7-9 with TRBJ2-7, with D maybe TRBD2 (6 bases). The CDR3 contains 14 residues. Trimming shortened V by 2 bases and J by 6 bases, and 14 bases separated the two germline ends. CDR1 is SEHNR and CDR2 is FQNEAQ in the germline V gene (reference sequence). In DNA, the CDR3 is TGTGCCAGCAGCTTATTGGGGGGAGCCTCCGAGCAGTACTTC. This sequence encodes CASSLLGGASEQYF. The full variable domain, rest sourced from reference TRBV7-9 and TRBJ2-7, is DTGVSQNPRHKITKRGQNVTFRCDPISEHNRLYWYRQTLGQGPEFLTYFQNEAQLEKSRLLSDRFSAERPKGSFSTLEIQRTEQGDSAMYLCASSLLGGASEQYFGPGTRLTVT.

This clone came up a few times. V gene TRBV29-1 combines with J gene TRBJ2-7; D is possibly TRBD1 (6 bases). From germline, CDR1 is SQVTM and CDR2 ANQGSEA. Between the trimmed V and J ends, which lost 1 base and 5 bases, there was a span of 24 bases. There are 17 residues in the CDR3. CDR3 bases: TGCAGCGTTGAAGGAGGGGGATTTGGACCCCGGATGGACGAGCAGTACGTC. It encodes CSVEGGGFGPRMDEQYV.

This clone was counted only a few times. V and J are TRBV9 and TRBJ2-1; D remains ambiguous. The CDR3 consists of 15 residues. Germline V gene data show CDR1 as SGDLS and CDR2 as YYNGEE. Between the trimmed V and J ends, which lost 0 bases and 0 bases, there was a span of 7 bases. The CDR3 spells CASSVVSSSYNEQFF. The CDR3, as DNA: TGTGCCAGCAGCGTAGTTAGTAGCTCCTACAATGAGCAGTTCTTC.

The chain joins TRBV5-1 to TRBJ2-1, with D unclear. The CDR3 runs 13 residues. Germline CDR1 and CDR2: SGHRS and YFSETQ. V was shortened by 1 base and J by 13 bases, with 15 bases between the two germline ends. In nucleotides, the CDR3 is TGCGCCAGCAGCTTGCCAGGCTCGACGTCACAGTTCTTC. Translation gives CASSLPGSTSQFF.

In DNA, the CDR3 is TGCGCCAGCAGCCAAGTAGGGACAGGGAGGGCCGAGCAGTACTTC. This gives the protein CASSQVGTGRAEQYF. The chain recombines TRBV4-1 with TRBJ2-7, with TRBD1 matching 9 bases. V was clipped by 1 base and J by 6 bases; unmatched bases: 7. The CDR3 covers 15 residues. The germline CDR1 and CDR2 sequences are MGHRA and YSYEKL.

The rearrangement uses TRBV19 and TRBJ1-1; D is perhaps TRBD1 (6 bases). Germline V gene lookup returns CDR1 LNHDA and CDR2 SQIVND (reference sequence). The CDR3 spans 13 residues. Trimming pared 5 bases from V and 5 bases from J, leaving 12 bases between. This chain's CDR3 is CASSPLRGTEAFF. In nucleotides, the CDR3 is TGTGCCAGTAGTCCGCTTAGGGGGACTGAAGCTTTCTTT.

This chain uses TRBV5-5 with TRBJ2-5, with TRBD2 matching over 7 bases. The CDR3 is made up of 13 amino acids. V lost 4 bases to trimming and J lost 3 bases; unmatched junction nucleotides: 3. Germline CDR1 is SGHKS and CDR2 is YYEKEE (reference sequence). This CDR3 reads CASSPSGKETQYF. Here the CDR3 DNA reads TGTGCCAGCAGCCCTAGCGGAAAAGAGACCCAGTACTTC.

V usage is TRBV4-1 and J usage is TRBJ2-2; 7 bases align to TRBD2. Germline values: CDR1 MGHRA, CDR2 YSYEKL. The CDR3 contains 16 residues. J was trimmed by 5 bases and V by 4 bases; bases with no gene match: 10. The CDR3 spells CASSPDGGRRTGELFF. CDR3 nucleotide sequence: TGCGCCAGCAGCCCAGACGGCGGGAGACGGACCGGGGAGCTGTTTTTT.